A single sample gave rise to the 16 T cell receptor beta chains below, sequenced in a study of blood T cell repertoires in COVID-19. Here immunoSEQ multiplex PCR was the method, and the copy in TCRdb shows in-frame clones only, minus some. The sample lists tens of thousands of clones, 85% to 90% seen once, with approximately 4% in the top ten. Sequenced: peripheral blood. The source of these receptors is a human donor in a cohort sampled during active COVID-19.

V usage is TRBV30 and J usage is TRBJ2-7; D is ambiguous. Trimming cost V 5 bases and J 2 bases, with 10 bases left between them. The CDR3 covers 12 residues. Germline values: CDR1 GTSNPN, CDR2 SVGIG (reference sequence). In DNA, the CDR3 is TGTGCCTGGGGGATTACAGCCTACGAGCAGTACTTC. Its translation is CAWGITAYEQYF.

This clone was counted once. The limits of the CDR3 on the DNA are not certain, so only TCRdb's listed CDR3 is given. The V and J genes are TRBV12-2 and TRBJ1-4; the tabulated D call, TRBD1, remains unverified against the DNA. TRBV12-2 is a known pseudogene. The CDR3 is made up of 19 amino acids, end residues included. The CDR3 is CASRLAWGQGSPQYEKLFF.

The V gene is TRBV4-2, the J gene TRBJ1-1; no clear D gene. The CDR3 loop spans 15 amino acids. Germline CDR1 and CDR2: LGHNA and YNFKEQ. V lost 0 bases, J lost 4 bases, and 12 bases lay in between. The DNA of the CDR3 is TGTGCCAGCAGCCAAGAGGAGTCGGCGATCACTGAAGCTTTCTTT. Protein: CASSQEESAITEAFF.

V is TRBV29-1 and J is TRBJ1-1; TRBD1 might be the D (5 bases). Germline V lookup: CDR1 SQVTM, CDR2 ANQGSEA. Trimming shortened V by 3 bases and J by 0 bases, and 8 bases separated the two germline ends. The CDR3 is 13 residues long. The CDR3, as DNA: TGCAGCGTTGACAGGACATTGAACACTGAAGCTTTCTTT. Residues: CSVDRTLNTEAFF.

The chain combines TRBV27 with TRBJ2-7, with D hard to call. This CDR3 contains 14 residues. Germline V lookup: CDR1 MNHEY, CDR2 SMNVEV (reference sequence). The ends were cut back, 6 bases at V and 1 base at J, with 13 bases in the middle. The CDR3 coding sequence is TGTGCCAGCAGCCGCTCCGCCGGGTCCTACGAGCAGTACTTC. This codes for CASSRSAGSYEQYF.

J is TRBJ2-3 and V is TRBV29-1, with no clear D. Trimming pared 4 bases from V and 2 bases from J, leaving 10 bases between. Germline loops: CDR1 SQVTM, CDR2 ANQGSEA. This CDR3 spans 13 amino acids. The CDR3 sequence is CSVAKLITDTQYF. The CDR3 nucleotides read TGCAGCGTTGCGAAACTTATCACAGATACGCAGTATTTT.

The chain has TRBV19 and TRBJ2-7; a weak D match, TRBD2 (5 bases). Per the germline V gene, CDR1 is LNHDA and CDR2 is SQIVND (reference sequence). The CDR3 contains 14 residues. V lost 5 bases and J lost 1, with 12 bases in between. CDR3: CASSPRTGSYEQYF. CDR3 in DNA: TGTGCCAGTAGTCCACGGACGGGGTCCTACGAGCAGTACTTC. The full variable domain, its missing parts supplied by reference TRBV19 and TRBJ2-7, is DGGITQSPKYLFRKEGQNVTLSCEQNLNHDAMYWYRQDPGQGLRLIYYSQIVNDFQKGDIAEGYSVSREKKESFPLTVTSAQKNPTAFYLCASSPRTGSYEQYFGPGTRLTVT.

The chain uses TRBV19 and TRBJ2-5, with 7 bases aligning to TRBD1. This CDR3 is 21 amino acids long. Per germline, CDR1 LNHDA and CDR2 SQIVND (reference sequence). V shed 4 bases, J shed 2 bases, and the junction held 25 bases outside the gene matches. The CDR3 loop is CASSRTPPPEKDRFSQETQYF. The CDR3 DNA follows: TGTGCCAGTAGTAGGACACCACCCCCCGAAAAGGACAGGTTTAGTCAAGAGACCCAGTACTTC.

The rearrangement uses TRBV4-1 and TRBJ1-1; D unresolved. Trimming removed 0 bases at V and 4 bases at J, with 9 bases between. The CDR3 is made up of 14 amino acids. CDR1 MGHRA and CDR2 YSYEKL come from the germline V gene. CDR3 sequence: CASSQDSRSTEAFF. The CDR3 DNA follows: TGCGCCAGCAGCCAAGATTCGAGGAGCACTGAAGCTTTCTTT.

This chain joins TRBV12-3 or TRBV12-4 and TRBJ2-7; 7 bases are shared with TRBD1. The CDR3 consists of 13 residues. Trimming at V came to 7 bases and at J to 2 bases, leaving 5 bases not matched to a gene. CDR3 sequence (DNA): TGTGCCAGCACCCTGGGACAGACCTACGAGCAGTACTTC. Protein product: CASTLGQTYEQYF.

The chain has TRBV19 and TRBJ2-5, with TRBD1 as a possible D gene (6 bases). Germline V lookup: CDR1 LNHDA, CDR2 SQIVND (reference sequence). CDR3 length: 14 residues. The V gene lost 1 base and the J gene lost 2 bases, with 8 bases spanning the gap. Written as DNA, the CDR3 is TGTGCCAGTAGTATAGGTGGGACACAAGAGACCCAGTACTTC. Translating it yields CASSIGGTQETQYF.

J is TRBJ2-6 and V is TRBV19, with D perhaps matching TRBD1 (5 bases). Germline loops: CDR1 LNHDA, CDR2 SQIVND (reference sequence). The ends were cut back, 7 bases at V and 4 bases at J, with 17 bases in the middle. This CDR3 region has 16 residues. CDR3 sequence reads: CASTPWQGSGANVLTF. The CDR3 DNA reads TGTGCCAGTACCCCGTGGCAGGGATCCGGGGCCAACGTCCTGACTTTC.

The chain carries TRBV6-6 and TRBJ2-1; perhaps TRBD2 as D (5 bases). The germline V gene has CDR1 MNHNY and CDR2 SVGAGI (reference sequence). Trimming shortened V by 2 bases and J by 9 bases, and 14 bases separated the two germline ends. The CDR3 loop spans 14 amino acids. The CDR3 region is CASSYKVEGGEQFF. The CDR3 DNA follows: TGTGCCAGCAGTTACAAGGTAGAGGGCGGTGAGCAGTTCTTC.

The chain recombines TRBV27 with TRBJ1-5; D is possibly TRBD1 (6 bases). Germline CDR1 and CDR2: MNHEY and SMNVEV (reference sequence). CDR3 size: 13 residues. Trimming cost V 5 bases and J 6 bases, with 11 bases left between them. CDR3 in DNA: TGTGCCAGCAGTACCGGACAGTCTCAGCCCCAGCATTTT. It specifies CASSTGQSQPQHF.

The gene calls are TRBV19 and TRBJ1-6; D is unclear. The V and J ends lost 4 bases and 11 bases respectively, with 9 bases between them. The CDR3 length is 12 residues. Germline CDR1 reads LNHDA; CDR2 reads SQIVND (reference sequence). The CDR3: CASSTPGAPLHF. The DNA of the CDR3 is TGTGCCAGTAGTACCCCGGGAGCACCCCTCCACTTT.

V usage is TRBV15 and J usage is TRBJ2-1, with no clear D. V shed 8 bases and J shed 2 bases, with 10 bases lying between them. Germline CDR1 LNHNV, CDR2 YYDKDF (reference sequence). The CDR3 is 13 amino acids. This chain's CDR3 is CATRLLPYNEQFF. In nucleotides, the CDR3 is TGTGCCACCCGCCTACTACCCTACAATGAGCAGTTCTTC.